The 13 T cell receptor beta chains in this list originate from one sample, sequenced in a study of shared clonotypes between healthy human individuals (dated by TCRdb to the early 2020s). CD8 naive samples were obtained by positive selection for CCR7 among CD45RO-negative cells, yielding a CD45RA+CCR7+ population from which TemRA cells were excluded. The protocol used for the library was the immunoSEQ multiplex PCR assay. This is the immuneACCESS table as TCRdb keeps it, with only in-frame sequences that have V and J called. A part of the clones is gone; compared with another copy, unresolved V genes explain less than half, and the rest is unexplained. The sample has hundreds of thousands of clones on record, roughly 95% of them singletons. Of the sample, about 0.12% falls within the top ten clones. Sequencing used naive CD8+ T cells sorted from blood. The cell subset or site label for this specimen denotes: CD45RA+CCR7+. The receptors shown here come from a woman in her thirties in good health.

This clone showed up just once. The J gene is TRBJ2-2, the V gene TRBV11-2; 7 bases align to TRBD2. The CDR3 runs 17 residues. Looked up from germline, CDR1 is SGHAT and CDR2 is FQNNGV. V trimming: 0 bases; J trimming: 4 bases; junction bases outside the gene matches: 8. CDR3 sequence (DNA): TGTGCCAGCAGCTTAGATCTATGGCGGGAGTCCACCGGGGAGCTGTTTTTT. Protein product: CASSLDLWRESTGELFF.

J is TRBJ1-2 and V is TRBV27; no definite D call. This CDR3 has 14 amino acids. Germline CDR1 reads MNHEY; CDR2 reads SMNVEV (reference sequence). V shed 6 bases and J shed 0 bases, with 11 bases lying between them. The CDR3 nucleotides read TGTGCCAGCAGCCACATCGGAGCTAACTATGGCTACACCTTC. As protein: CASSHIGANYGYTF.

V gene TRBV5-4 combines with J gene TRBJ2-7, with D possibly being TRBD2 (5 bases). Germline values: CDR1 SGHNT, CDR2 YYREEE (reference sequence). Trimming removed 5 bases from V and 2 bases from J, with 17 bases in between. CDR3 size: 15 residues. CDR3 sequence reads: CASSGPNGKAYEQYF. DNA of the CDR3: TGTGCCAGCAGTGGGCCCAACGGGAAAGCCTACGAGCAGTACTTC.

This chain uses TRBV10-1 with TRBJ2-1; TRBD2 is a possible D gene (6 bases). The CDR3 runs to 14 residues. The V and J ends lost 6 bases and 3 bases respectively, with 12 bases between them. CDR1 is WNHNN, CDR2 SYGVQD, per germline (reference sequence). The CDR3 is CASSLGGDYNEQFF. The CDR3 coding sequence is TGCGCCAGCAGCCTGGGGGGAGACTACAATGAGCAGTTCTTC.

This clone was recorded once. The chain combines TRBV5-6 with TRBJ2-7; D is tentatively TRBD1 or TRBD2 (6 bases each). Trimming cost V 0 bases and J 1 base, with 14 bases left between them. The germline V gene has CDR1 SGHDT and CDR2 YYEEEE. CDR3 size: 16 residues. The CDR3 loop is CASSLDGGAGSYEQYF. For the CDR3, the DNA is TGTGCCAGCAGCTTGGACGGGGGCGCGGGATCCTACGAGCAGTACTTC.

This chain links TRBV6-5 with TRBJ2-7, with D possibly called TRBD1 or TRBD2 (7 bases each). V was shortened by 2 bases and J by 3 bases, with 11 bases between the two germline ends. The CDR3 spans 14 residues. CDR1 and CDR2 from the germline V gene are MNHEY and SVGAGI. CDR3 sequence reads: CASSYQGEGYEQYF. The CDR3 coding sequence is TGTGCCAGCAGTTACCAGGGGGAGGGCTACGAGCAGTACTTC.

The gene calls are TRBV10-2 and TRBJ2-7, with D perhaps matching TRBD1 or TRBD2 (6 bases each). The V and J ends lost 5 bases and 2 bases respectively, with 19 bases between them. The CDR3 length is 16 residues. CDR1 and CDR2 (germline): WSHSY, SAAADI. Written as DNA, the CDR3 is TGCGCCAGCAGTTCGTTTAGGGGGGAGACCCCCTACGAGCAGTACTTC. It translates to CASSSFRGETPYEQYF.

The chain uses TRBV9 and TRBJ1-2, with D uncertain. The CDR3 spans 15 residues. The germline CDR1 and CDR2 sequences are SGDLS and YYNGEE. V lost 5 bases, J lost 0 bases, and 14 bases lay in between. The CDR3 bases are TGTGCCAGCAGTGGATGGCAGCAGACTAACTATGGCTACACCTTC. Its protein is CASSGWQQTNYGYTF.

This chain links TRBV28 with TRBJ2-5; D call uncertain. Germline CDR1 MDHEN, CDR2 SYDVKM. The V gene lost 2 bases and the J gene lost 4 bases, with 8 bases spanning the gap. This CDR3 has 13 amino acids. The CDR3 sequence is CASSLGDGETQYF. CDR3 in DNA: TGTGCCAGCAGTTTAGGAGATGGAGAGACCCAGTACTTC. The full variable domain, its missing parts supplied by reference TRBV28 and TRBJ2-5, is DVKVTQSSRYLVKRTGEKVFLECVQDMDHENMFWYRQDPGLGLRLIYFSYDVKMKEKGDIPEGYSVSREKKERFSLILESASTNQTSMYLCASSLGDGETQYFGPGTRLLVL.

The rearrangement joins TRBV13 to TRBJ2-3, with TRBD2 identical over 8 bases. V was clipped by 1 base and J by 2 bases; unmatched bases: 2. This CDR3 comprises 15 residues. Germline CDR1 PRHDT, CDR2 FYEKMQ (reference sequence). CDR3 sequence reads: CASSLAGGYTDTQYF. CDR3 nucleotides: TGTGCCAGCAGCTTAGCGGGAGGGTACACAGATACGCAGTATTTT.

As concerns this clone: A junction end diverges from the germline sequence, so it may reflect a read error. The chain is built from TRBV25-1 and TRBJ2-7; the D gene is possibly TRBD2 (6 bases). Germline V gene lookup returns CDR1 MGHDK and CDR2 SYGVNS. The CDR3 sequence is 12 residues long. The CDR3 sequence is CASSELIGTRSF. The CDR3 bases are TGTGCCAGCAGTGAACTGATTGGGACTCGTTCTTTC.

This rearrangement joins TRBV6-5 to TRBJ1-2; 8 nucleotides agree with TRBD1. This CDR3 is built from 15 residues. CDR1 and CDR2 (germline): MNHEY, SVGAGI. Unmatched junction bases numbered 11, after V lost 5 bases and J lost 6 bases. The DNA of the CDR3 is TGTGCCAGCAGTCTTCAGGGGGCAGTGCTCGATGGCTACACCTTC. Its protein is CASSLQGAVLDGYTF.

A remark on this clone: Other DNA variants within this sample encode the same CDR3. The chain recombines TRBV6-1 with TRBJ2-7; tentatively, D is TRBD1 (5 bases). The CDR3 consists of 12 residues. In germline, CDR1 is MNHNS, CDR2 SASEGT. The V and J ends lost 4 bases and 3 bases respectively, with 7 bases between them. In nucleotides, the CDR3 is TGTGCCAGCAGTGGAGACAGCTACGAGCAGTACTTC. Translation gives CASSGDSYEQYF.